This TCR beta chain was sequenced for a study of response to subunit inactivated influenza vaccine. The V end was cut by 5 bases, the J end by 6 bases, with 17 bases between. This CDR3 region has 15 residues. Germline loops: CDR1 KGHDR, CDR2 SFDVKD. Each CDR3 protein gets one entry after TCRdb re-called the RT-PCR reads with MiXCR. Here the sample spans hundreds of thousands of distinct CDR3 sequences, roughly 9.8% being singletons. This clonotype has a handful of counts. Its matching antigen is unknown. Study-level points and caveats: Authors suggested that a seasonal influenza vaccination recruits few new T cells each time.

V gene TRBV24-1 combines with J gene TRBJ2-3; possibly TRBD1 for D (5 bases). The specimen comprised PBMCs from blood, sampled more than 35 days after vaccination. This sequence originates from a man in his forties or fifties who received an inactivated influenza vaccine. CDR3 DNA sequence: TGTGCCACCAGTGGAACAGACTGGGGCCTTGATACGCAGTATTTT. It specifies CATSGTDWGLDTQYF.